The 15 T cell receptor beta chains below were found in one sample sequenced in a study of control samples from healthy donors and cancer patients. The repertoire was sequenced with immunoSEQ multiplex PCR; TCRdb's copy has only in-frame clones and lacks some. Of roughly 120,000 clones listed, about nine tenths were seen once; the top ten hold 7.8%. The specimen was blood. These receptor sequences come from a woman younger than 35 in good health.

This clone has just one count. The chain uses TRBV4-2 and TRBJ2-5; the match to TRBD2 covers 10 bases. This CDR3 is 16 amino acids long. The germline V gene has CDR1 LGHNA and CDR2 YNFKEQ. With 1 base clipped from V and 6 bases from J, the junction kept 8 bases outside the gene matches. The CDR3 reads CASSQVLAGDPKTQYF. The CDR3 coding sequence is TGTGCCAGCAGCCAAGTCCTAGCGGGAGATCCGAAGACCCAGTACTTC.

The gene calls are TRBV12-3 or TRBV12-4 and TRBJ2-1; no clear D. V lost 1 base to trimming and J lost 3 bases, with 4 bases between them. The CDR3 consists of 13 residues. The CDR3 reads CASSLGNYNEQFF. CDR3 coding DNA: TGTGCCAGCAGTTTAGGCAACTACAATGAGCAGTTCTTC.

This rearrangement joins TRBV7-9 to TRBJ1-3; D is uncertain. The CDR3 covers 16 residues. From germline, CDR1 is SEHNR and CDR2 FQNEAQ (reference sequence). The V end was cut by 4 bases, the J end by 0 bases, with 13 bases between. The CDR3 DNA is TGTGCCAGCAGCTCCGCCCGGGCGAGCTCTGGAAACACCATATATTTT. Translating it yields CASSSARASSGNTIYF.

The V gene is TRBV28, the J gene TRBJ2-1, with TRBD2 identical over 13 bases. This CDR3 is built from 17 residues. V trimming: 1 base; J trimming: 7 bases; junction bases outside the gene matches: 7. The V gene's germline CDR1 is MDHEN and CDR2 SYDVKM. CDR3 in DNA: TGTGCCAGCAGTTTATTCACTAGCGGGGGGGCAAGGAATGAGCAGTTCTTC. It specifies CASSLFTSGGARNEQFF. Using reference TRBV28 and TRBJ2-1 for the parts outside the CDR3, the full variable domain is DVKVTQSSRYLVKRTGEKVFLECVQDMDHENMFWYRQDPGLGLRLIYFSYDVKMKEKGDIPEGYSVSREKKERFSLILESASTNQTSMYLCASSLFTSGGARNEQFFGPGTRLTVL.

The chain links TRBV5-6 to TRBJ2-7, with D maybe TRBD1 (6 bases). This CDR3 is 12 amino acids long. Trimming took 2 bases from V and 6 from J, leaving 9 bases between them. Germline CDR1 reads SGHDT; CDR2 reads YYEEEE. This chain's CDR3 is CASSFNRAEQYF. CDR3 coding DNA: TGTGCCAGCAGCTTCAACAGGGCCGAGCAGTACTTC.

This chain uses TRBV29-1 with TRBJ1-3; no clear D. The CDR3 contains 16 residues. Germline V gives CDR1 SQVTM, CDR2 ANQGSEA. Trimming took off 6 bases at V and 2 bases at J, with 20 bases between the two ends. The CDR3: CSVTIATRIAGNTIYF. The CDR3 DNA sequence: TGCAGCGTCACAATTGCCACCCGAATTGCTGGAAACACCATATATTTT.

The chain combines TRBV5-1 with TRBJ1-1, with no clear D. Germline CDR1 is SGHRS and CDR2 is YFSETQ. V was clipped by 2 bases and J by 1 base, with 9 bases between them. The CDR3 has 14 residues. The CDR3 loop reads CASSFGQRNTEAFF. The CDR3 nucleotides are TGCGCCAGCAGCTTCGGCCAGAGGAACACTGAAGCTTTCTTT.

This rearrangement joins TRBV28 to TRBJ1-1, with D hard to call. Germline CDR1 reads MDHEN; CDR2 reads SYDVKM. The CDR3 totals 15 residues. Deletions cut 4 bases from V and 4 bases from J, with 16 bases between. Here the CDR3 DNA reads TGTGCCAGCAGTTATCTGGGAAGGGCGAGCACTGAAGCTTTCTTT. It encodes CASSYLGRASTEAFF. The full variable domain, with the rest looked up from reference TRBV28 and TRBJ1-1, is DVKVTQSSRYLVKRTGEKVFLECVQDMDHENMFWYRQDPGLGLRLIYFSYDVKMKEKGDIPEGYSVSREKKERFSLILESASTNQTSMYLCASSYLGRASTEAFFGQGTRLTVV.

The chain recombines TRBV15 with TRBJ2-4; D unclear. V lost 0 bases and J 0 bases, leaving 24 bases between the germline ends. The CDR3 has 21 residues. CDR1 is LNHNV and CDR2 is YYDKDF in the germline V gene (reference sequence). This CDR3 reads CATSRDLLGRVSALAKNIQYF. The DNA for the CDR3 is TGTGCCACCAGCAGAGATCTATTGGGCAGAGTATCAGCCCTAGCCAAAAACATTCAGTACTTC. Full variable domain (remainder filled in from reference TRBV15 and TRBJ2-4): DAMVIQNPRYQVTQFGKPVTLSCSQTLNHNVMYWYQQKSSQAPKLLFHYYDKDFNNEADTPDNFQSRRPNTSFCFLDIRSPGLGDTAMYLCATSRDLLGRVSALAKNIQYFGAGTRLSVL.

V usage is TRBV5-1 and J usage is TRBJ1-6; D is perhaps TRBD1 (6 bases). Trimming took off 5 bases at V and 8 bases at J, with 8 bases between the two ends. Germline V lookup: CDR1 SGHRS, CDR2 YFSETQ. The CDR3 is 12 amino acids. The CDR3 DNA sequence: TGCGCCAGCAGGGGGGGCTATTCACCCCTCCACTTT. Translated, it gives CASRGGYSPLHF.

The rearrangement uses TRBV27 and TRBJ2-6; D gene unclear. There are 15 residues in the CDR3. Germline V gene lookup returns CDR1 MNHEY and CDR2 SMNVEV (reference sequence). Trimming took off 6 bases at V and 1 base at J, with 10 bases between the two ends. CDR3 DNA sequence: TGTGCCAGCAGCAATTTGGTTTCTGGGGCCAACGTCCTGACTTTC. It yields the protein CASSNLVSGANVLTF.

This rearrangement joins TRBV5-6 to TRBJ1-4, with a tentative D call TRBD1 (5 bases). CDR3 size: 14 residues. Germline CDR1 is SGHDT and CDR2 is YYEEEE. With 3 bases removed from V and 5 bases from J, the gap between germline ends came to 11 bases. CDR3 loop: CASSSGRRNEKLFF. The CDR3 DNA reads TGTGCCAGCAGCTCGGGACGGCGGAATGAAAAACTGTTTTTT.

This chain links TRBV2 with TRBJ2-7; 11 bases map to TRBD2. V trimming: 5 bases; J trimming: 7 bases; junction bases outside the gene matches: 10. CDR1 and CDR2 from the germline V gene are SNHLY and FYNNEI. The CDR3 totals 15 residues. The CDR3 region is CASSFASGGTREQYF. The CDR3 DNA reads as TGTGCCAGCAGTTTTGCTAGCGGGGGGACACGAGAGCAGTACTTC.

This sequence joins TRBV30 and TRBJ2-7, with 10 positions matching TRBD1. CDR3 length: 15 residues. In germline, CDR1 is GTSNPN, CDR2 SVGIG (reference sequence). V shed 2 bases, J shed 5 bases, and the junction held 9 bases outside the gene matches. The CDR3 reads CAWSTGQGGYDEQYF. CDR3 DNA sequence: TGTGCCTGGAGTACCGGACAGGGGGGTTACGACGAGCAGTACTTC.

The chain employs TRBV25-1 and TRBJ2-2; either TRBD1 or TRBD2 may fit D (5 bases each). Trimming shortened V by 0 bases and J by 1 base, and 15 bases separated the two germline ends. Germline V lookup: CDR1 MGHDK, CDR2 SYGVNS. The CDR3 has 18 residues. The CDR3 region is CASSEYEGTPLNTGELFF. The CDR3 coding sequence is TGTGCCAGCAGTGAATATGAGGGGACCCCGTTGAACACCGGGGAGCTGTTTTTT.